This is a list of T cell receptor beta chains from one sample in a study of Tregs in tolerant kidney transplant recipients. Some clones are missing from TCRdb's copy, which holds only in-frame ones; the method was immunoSEQ multiplex PCR. The sample holds tens of thousands of clones, approximately 93% seen once. This material consisted of CD4+ T cells from blood (PBMCs), taken 12 months after the transplant. The receptors stem from a human patient who received a combined kidney and bone marrow transplant. Some T cells may be transferred from the graft donor. Each CDR3 is given with its conserved first and last residue. The D gene is left open where the match is weak. Size values are once, few and many counts, or a class for expanded clones, and some rows have none.

>TRBV7-3|.|TRBJ2-3|.
TGTGCCAGCAGCTCCAAAGGGCGGGGTGGTGATACGCAGTATTTT
CASSSKGRGGDTQYF
>TRBV11-3|.|TRBJ2-7|TRBD1
TGTGCCAGCACCCGGGACAGGGGATACGAGCAGTACTTC
CASTRDRGYEQYF
>TRBV9|.|TRBJ1-4|.
TGTGCCAGCAGCCCCAGAGGGACTGTGGGTGAAAAACTGTTTTTT
CASSPRGTVGEKLFF
>TRBV19|.|TRBJ2-7|.
TGTGCCAGTAGTATGGTCGTAACATACGAGCAGTACTTC
CASSMVVTYEQYF
>TRBV2|.|TRBJ2-4|.
TGTGCCAGCCGTGACTGGGCGGGGATGAAAAACATTCAGTACTTC
CASRDWAGMKNIQYF
>TRBV6-6|.|TRBJ1-2|TRBD1
TGTGCCAGCAGATTAACAGGGGCAGGCTATGGCTACACCTTC
CASRLTGAGYGYTF
>TRBV10-3|.|TRBJ2-7|.
TGTGCCATCAGTGTGGTCAGACTGGACGAGCAGTACTTC
CAISVVRLDEQYF
>TRBV30|.|TRBJ2-6|.
TGTGCCTGGAGTGTCGAGGGGGTTCGTGGGGCCAACGTCCTGACTTTC
CAWSVEGVRGANVLTF
>TRBV30|.|TRBJ2-7|TRBD2
TGTGCCTGGAGTGTACGGGACTACCTCGAGCAGTACTTC
CAWSVRDYLEQYF
>TRBV2|.|TRBJ1-1|TRBD1
TGTGCCAGCCGAGACAGGGGGTACACTGAAGCTTTCTTT
CASRDRGYTEAFF
>TRBV20-1|.|TRBJ1-2|TRBD1
TGCAGTGCTCTCTTACAGGGGTTTCGCACCTTC
CSALLQGFRTF
>TRBV7-7|.|TRBJ2-5|TRBD1
TGTGCCAGCAGCTTAGGGACAGGGGTACAAGAGACCCAGTACTTC
CASSLGTGVQETQYF
>TRBV5-4|once|TRBJ1-2|.
TGTGCCAGCACCACTGTGGGAGGGCGGGCCTATGGCTACACCTTC
CASTTVGGRAYGYTF
>TRBV5-1|.|TRBJ2-3|TRBD2
TGCGCCAGCAGTATCGGGGCGGGGGGTGGAGCAGATACGCAGTATTTT
CASSIGAGGGADTQYF
>TRBV10-3|.|TRBJ1-4|.
TGTGCCATCAGACCAGGGGTTAATGAAAAACTGTTTTTT
CAIRPGVNEKLFF
>TRBV7-2|.|TRBJ2-1|TRBD2
TGTGCCAGCAGCTTAAAGTTCCTAGCGGGAGATGCCGCCTACAATGAGCAGTTCTTC
CASSLKFLAGDAAYNEQFF
>TRBV2|.|TRBJ2-5|TRBD2
TGTGCCAGCAGTGCGGGACTAGGAGGAAGAGAGACCCAGTACTTC
CASSAGLGGRETQYF